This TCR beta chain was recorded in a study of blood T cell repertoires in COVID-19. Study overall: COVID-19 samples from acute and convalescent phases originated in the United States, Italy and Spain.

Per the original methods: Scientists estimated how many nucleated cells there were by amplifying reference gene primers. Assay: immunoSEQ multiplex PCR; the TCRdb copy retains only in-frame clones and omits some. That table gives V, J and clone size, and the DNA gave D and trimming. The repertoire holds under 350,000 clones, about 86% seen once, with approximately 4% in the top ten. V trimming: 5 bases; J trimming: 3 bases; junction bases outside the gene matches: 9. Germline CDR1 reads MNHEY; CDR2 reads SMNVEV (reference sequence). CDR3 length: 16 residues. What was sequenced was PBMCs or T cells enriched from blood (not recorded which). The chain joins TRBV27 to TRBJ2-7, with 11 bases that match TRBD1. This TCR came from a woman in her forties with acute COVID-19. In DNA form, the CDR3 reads TGTGCCAGCAGTGCCCCATCCGGGACAGGGGGCTACGAGCAGTACTTC. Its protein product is CASSAPSGTGGYEQYF.